This T cell receptor beta chain was recovered during a study of CD8 T cells in Susac syndrome. CDR3 length: 12 amino acids. Germline-derived CDR1 and CDR2 are SQVTM and ANQGSEA. The ends lost 7 bases at V and 6 bases at J; junction bases unmatched: 7. CD8+ and CD4+ T cells from blood underwent TCR beta sequencing. This clonotype showed up just once. Random-hexamer reverse transcription was applied to roughly 0.5 to 1 ug RNA. With immunoSEQ multiplex PCR, TCR beta CDR3 was amplified across 54 Vbeta and 13 Jbeta. TCRdb recomputed calls from the immunoSEQ multiplex PCR reads with MiXCR, one row per CDR3 protein. The sample yields about 430,000 distinct CDR3 sequences, 85% seen once.

Sequencing was carried out using CD8+ T cells from PBMCs. This clonotype originated in a human donor with multiple sclerosis. The chain employs TRBV29-1 and TRBJ1-1; 8 nucleotides align to TRBD1. The CDR3 loop is CSAQQGDPEAFF. DNA of the CDR3: TGCAGCGCGCAACAGGGGGACCCTGAAGCTTTCTTT.